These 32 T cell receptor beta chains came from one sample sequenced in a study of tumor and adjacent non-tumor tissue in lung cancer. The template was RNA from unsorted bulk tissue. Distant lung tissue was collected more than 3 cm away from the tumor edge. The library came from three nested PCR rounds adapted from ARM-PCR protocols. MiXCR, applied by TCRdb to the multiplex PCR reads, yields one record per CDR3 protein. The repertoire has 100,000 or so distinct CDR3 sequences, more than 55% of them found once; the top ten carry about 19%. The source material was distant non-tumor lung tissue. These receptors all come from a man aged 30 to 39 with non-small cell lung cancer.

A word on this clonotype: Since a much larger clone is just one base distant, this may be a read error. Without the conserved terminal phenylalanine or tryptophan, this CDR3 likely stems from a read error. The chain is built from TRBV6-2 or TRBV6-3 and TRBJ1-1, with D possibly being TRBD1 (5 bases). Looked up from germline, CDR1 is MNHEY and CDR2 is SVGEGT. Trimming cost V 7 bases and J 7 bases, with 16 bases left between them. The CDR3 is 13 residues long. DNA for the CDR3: TGTGCCAGCATAATATCAGGGTCGAGTGAAGCTTTCTTG. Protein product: CASIISGSSEAFL.

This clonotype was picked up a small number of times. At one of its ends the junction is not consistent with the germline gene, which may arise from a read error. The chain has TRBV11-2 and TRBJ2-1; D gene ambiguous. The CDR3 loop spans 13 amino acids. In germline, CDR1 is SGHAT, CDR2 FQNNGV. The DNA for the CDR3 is TGTGCCAGCAGCTCGGTTCCCCGGAATGAGCAGTTATTC. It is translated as CASSSVPRNEQLF.

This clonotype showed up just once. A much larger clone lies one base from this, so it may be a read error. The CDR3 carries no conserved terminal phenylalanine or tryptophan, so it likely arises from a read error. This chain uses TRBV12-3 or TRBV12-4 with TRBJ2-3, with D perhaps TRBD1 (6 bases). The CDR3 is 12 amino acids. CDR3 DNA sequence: TGTGCCAGCAGGGGGGACACAGGTACGCAGTATCTT. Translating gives CASRGDTGTQYL.

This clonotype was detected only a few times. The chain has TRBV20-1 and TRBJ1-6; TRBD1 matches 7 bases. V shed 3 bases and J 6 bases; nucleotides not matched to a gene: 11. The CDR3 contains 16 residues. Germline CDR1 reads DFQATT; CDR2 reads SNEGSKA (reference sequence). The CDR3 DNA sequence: TGCAGTGCTAGCCCGACAGGGAGGGAGGGTAATTCACCCCTCCACTTT. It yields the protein CSASPTGREGNSPLHF.

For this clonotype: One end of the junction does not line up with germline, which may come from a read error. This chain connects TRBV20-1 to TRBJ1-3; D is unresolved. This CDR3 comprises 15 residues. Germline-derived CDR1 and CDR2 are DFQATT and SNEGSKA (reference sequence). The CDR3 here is CNAKSDLLSGNTIYF. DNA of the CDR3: TGCAATGCTAAATCAGACCTGTTATCTGGAAACACCATATATTTT.

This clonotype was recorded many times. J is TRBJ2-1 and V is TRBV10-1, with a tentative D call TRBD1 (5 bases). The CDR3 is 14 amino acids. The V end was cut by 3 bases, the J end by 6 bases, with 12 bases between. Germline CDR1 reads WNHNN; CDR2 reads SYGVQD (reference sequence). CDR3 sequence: CASSDSAGRNEQFF. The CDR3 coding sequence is TGCGCCAGCAGTGACTCCGCAGGGCGCAATGAGCAGTTCTTC.

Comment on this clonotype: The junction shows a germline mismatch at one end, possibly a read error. The DNA of the CDR3 is TGTGCCAGCAGCTATAGAGTCCGAGGCTCCTACGATGAGCAGTTCTTC. It codes for CASSYRVRGSYDEQFF. The rearrangement uses TRBV11-2 and TRBJ2-1; no definite D call. This CDR3 spans 16 amino acids. Germline CDR1 reads SGHAT; CDR2 reads FQNNGV.

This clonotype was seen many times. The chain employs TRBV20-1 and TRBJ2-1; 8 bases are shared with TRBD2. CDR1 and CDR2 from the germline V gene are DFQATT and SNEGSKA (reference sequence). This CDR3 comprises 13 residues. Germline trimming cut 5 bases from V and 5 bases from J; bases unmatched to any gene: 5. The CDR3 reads CSAHLAGHNEQFF. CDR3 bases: TGCAGTGCTCATCTAGCGGGCCACAATGAGCAGTTCTTC.

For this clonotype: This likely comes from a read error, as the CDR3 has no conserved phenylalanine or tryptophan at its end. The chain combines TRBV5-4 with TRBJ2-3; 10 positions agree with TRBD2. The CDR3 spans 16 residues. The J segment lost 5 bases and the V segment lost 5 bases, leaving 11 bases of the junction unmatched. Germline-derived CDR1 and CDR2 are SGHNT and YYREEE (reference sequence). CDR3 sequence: CASRSSQRGGRDTQYL. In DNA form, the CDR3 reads TGTGCCAGCAGATCGTCCCAGCGGGGGGGTAGAGATACGCAGTATCTT.

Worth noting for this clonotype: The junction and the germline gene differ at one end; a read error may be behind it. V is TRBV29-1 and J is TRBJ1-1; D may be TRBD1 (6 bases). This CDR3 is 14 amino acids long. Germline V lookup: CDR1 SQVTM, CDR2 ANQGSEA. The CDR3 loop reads CSVHTGQTNTEAFF. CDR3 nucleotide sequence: TGCAGCGTCCATACCGGACAGACGAACACTGAAGCCTTCTTT.

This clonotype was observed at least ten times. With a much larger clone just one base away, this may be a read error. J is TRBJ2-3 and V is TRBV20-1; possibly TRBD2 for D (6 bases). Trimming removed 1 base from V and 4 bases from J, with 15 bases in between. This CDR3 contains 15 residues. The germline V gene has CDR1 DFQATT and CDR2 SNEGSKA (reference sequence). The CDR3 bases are TGCAGTGCTAGAGTATACGGGTCTAGCGCAGATACGCAGTATTTT. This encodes CSARVYGSSADTQYF.

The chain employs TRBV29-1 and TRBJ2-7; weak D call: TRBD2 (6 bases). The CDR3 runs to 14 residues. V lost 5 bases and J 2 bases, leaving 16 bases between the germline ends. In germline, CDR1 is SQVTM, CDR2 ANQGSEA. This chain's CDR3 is CSVNGGSSTYEQYF. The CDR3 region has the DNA TGCAGCGTTAATGGGGGGAGCAGCACCTACGAGCAGTACTTC.

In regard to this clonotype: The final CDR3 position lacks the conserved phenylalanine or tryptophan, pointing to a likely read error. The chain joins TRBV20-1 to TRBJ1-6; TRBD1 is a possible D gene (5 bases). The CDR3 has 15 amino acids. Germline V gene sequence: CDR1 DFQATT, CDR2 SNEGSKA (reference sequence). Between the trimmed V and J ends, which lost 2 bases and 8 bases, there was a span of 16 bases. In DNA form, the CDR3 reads TGCAGTGCTAGACATCAGGGCCGAGGTTATTCACCCCTCCACTCT. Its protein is CSARHQGRGYSPLHS.

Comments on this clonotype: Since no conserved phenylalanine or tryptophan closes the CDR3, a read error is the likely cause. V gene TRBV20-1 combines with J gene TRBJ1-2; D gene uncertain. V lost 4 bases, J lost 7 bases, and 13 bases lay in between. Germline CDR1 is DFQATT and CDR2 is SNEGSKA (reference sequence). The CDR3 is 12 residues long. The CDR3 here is CSAMENSGGYTI. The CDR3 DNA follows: TGCAGTGCTATGGAGAATTCGGGTGGCTACACCATC.

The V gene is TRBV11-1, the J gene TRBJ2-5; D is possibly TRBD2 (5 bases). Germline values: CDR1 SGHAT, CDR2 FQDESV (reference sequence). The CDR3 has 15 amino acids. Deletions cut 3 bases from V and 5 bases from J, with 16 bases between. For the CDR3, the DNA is TGTGCCAGCAGCTTCGACTCGGGGATAGGCGAGACCCAGTACTTC. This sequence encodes CASSFDSGIGETQYF.

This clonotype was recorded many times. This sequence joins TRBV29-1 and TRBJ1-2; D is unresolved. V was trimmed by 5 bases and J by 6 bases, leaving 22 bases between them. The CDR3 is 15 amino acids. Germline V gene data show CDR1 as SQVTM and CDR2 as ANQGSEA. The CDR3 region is CSVQNPASGTDGYTF. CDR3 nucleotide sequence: TGCAGCGTTCAGAACCCGGCATCAGGAACGGATGGCTACACCTTC.

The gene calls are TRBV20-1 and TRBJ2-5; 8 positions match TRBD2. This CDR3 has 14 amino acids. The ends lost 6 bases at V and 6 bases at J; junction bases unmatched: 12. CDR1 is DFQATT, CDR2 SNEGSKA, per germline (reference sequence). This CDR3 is CSAHLAGVQKTQYF. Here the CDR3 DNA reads TGCAGTGCACATCTAGCGGGCGTTCAAAAGACCCAGTACTTC.

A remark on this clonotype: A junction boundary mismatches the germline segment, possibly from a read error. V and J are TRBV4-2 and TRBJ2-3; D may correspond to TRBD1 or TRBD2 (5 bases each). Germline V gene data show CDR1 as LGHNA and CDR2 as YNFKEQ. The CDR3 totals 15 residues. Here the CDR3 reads CASNQDLRDHDTQYF. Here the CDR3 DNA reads TGTGCCAGCAACCAAGATTTAAGGGACCATGATACGCAATATTTT.

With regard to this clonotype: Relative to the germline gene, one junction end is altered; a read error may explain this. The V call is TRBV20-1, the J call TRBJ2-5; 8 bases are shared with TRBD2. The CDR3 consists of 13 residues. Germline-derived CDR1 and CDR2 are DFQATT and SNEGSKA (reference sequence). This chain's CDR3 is CGASPAGAETQYF. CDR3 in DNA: TGCGGTGCTAGCCCAGCGGGGGCGGAAACCCAGTACTTC.

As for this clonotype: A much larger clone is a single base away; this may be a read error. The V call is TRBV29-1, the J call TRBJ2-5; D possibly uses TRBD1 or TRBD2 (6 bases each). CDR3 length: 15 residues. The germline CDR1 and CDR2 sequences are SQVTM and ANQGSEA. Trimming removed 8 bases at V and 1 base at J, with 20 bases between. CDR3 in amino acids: CSLGGGSRIQETQYF. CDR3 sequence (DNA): TGCAGCTTAGGGGGAGGCTCGCGCATCCAAGAGACCCAGTACTTC.

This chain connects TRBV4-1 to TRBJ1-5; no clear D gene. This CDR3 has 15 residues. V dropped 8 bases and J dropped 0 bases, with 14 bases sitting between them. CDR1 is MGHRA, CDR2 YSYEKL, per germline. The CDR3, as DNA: TGCGCCAGCTGCCGAGGTCAAGGTAGCAATCAGCCCCAGCATTTT. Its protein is CASCRGQGSNQPQHF.

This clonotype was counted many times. CDR3: CSIGGGSRIQETQYF. CDR3 nucleotide sequence: TGCAGCATAGGGGGAGGCTCGCGCATCCAAGAGACCCAGTACTTC. The chain recombines TRBV29-1 with TRBJ2-5; D may be TRBD1 or TRBD2 (6 bases each). CDR1 is SQVTM and CDR2 is ANQGSEA in the germline V gene. CDR3 length: 15 residues. Trimming shortened V by 8 bases and J by 1 base, and 20 bases separated the two germline ends.

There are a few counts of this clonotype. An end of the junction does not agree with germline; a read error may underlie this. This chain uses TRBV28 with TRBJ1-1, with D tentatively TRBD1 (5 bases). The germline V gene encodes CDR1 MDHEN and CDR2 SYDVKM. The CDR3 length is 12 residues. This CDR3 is CASSLRGTEVFF. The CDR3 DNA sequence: TGTGCCAGCAGTCTTCGAGGGACTGAAGTTTTCTTT.

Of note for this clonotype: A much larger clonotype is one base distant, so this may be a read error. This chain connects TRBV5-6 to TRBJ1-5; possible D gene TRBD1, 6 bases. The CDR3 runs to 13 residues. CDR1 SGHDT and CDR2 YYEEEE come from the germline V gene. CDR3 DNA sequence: TGTGCCAGCAGCTTGGACAGGGCCCAGCCCCAGCGTTTT. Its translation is CASSLDRAQPQRF. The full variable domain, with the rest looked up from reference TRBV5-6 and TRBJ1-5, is DAGVTQSPTHLIKTRGQQVTLRCSPKSGHDTVSWYQQALGQGPQFIFQYYEEEERQRGNFPDRFSGHQFPNYSSELNVNALLLGDSALYLCASSLDRAQPQRFGDGTRLSIL.

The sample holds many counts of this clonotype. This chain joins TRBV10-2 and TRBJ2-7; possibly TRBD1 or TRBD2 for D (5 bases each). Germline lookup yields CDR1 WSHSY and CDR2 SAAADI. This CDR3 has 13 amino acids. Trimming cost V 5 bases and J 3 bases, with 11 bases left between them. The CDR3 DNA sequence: TGCGCCAGCAGTCAGGACACTAGCTACGAGCAGTACTTC. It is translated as CASSQDTSYEQYF.

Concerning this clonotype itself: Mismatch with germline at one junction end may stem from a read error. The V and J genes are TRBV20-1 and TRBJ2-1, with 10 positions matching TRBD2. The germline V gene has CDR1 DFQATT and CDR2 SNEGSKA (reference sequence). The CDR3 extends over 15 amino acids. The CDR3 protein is CSALTGTSVLREQIF. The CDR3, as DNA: TGCAGTGCCCTGACCGGGACTAGCGTTCTCCGTGAGCAGATATTC.

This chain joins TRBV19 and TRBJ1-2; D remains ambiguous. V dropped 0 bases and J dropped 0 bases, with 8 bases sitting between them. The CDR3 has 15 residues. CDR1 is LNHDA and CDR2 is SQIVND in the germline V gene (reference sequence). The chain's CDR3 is CASSIDWESNYGYTF. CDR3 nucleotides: TGTGCCAGTAGTATAGATTGGGAGTCTAACTATGGCTACACCTTC.

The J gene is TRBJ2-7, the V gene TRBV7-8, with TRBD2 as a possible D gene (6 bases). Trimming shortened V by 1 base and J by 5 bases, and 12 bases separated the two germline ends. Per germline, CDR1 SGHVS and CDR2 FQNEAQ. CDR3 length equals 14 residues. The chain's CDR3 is CASSLGGRCNEQYF. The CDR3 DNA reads TGTGCCAGCAGCTTAGGGGGGAGGTGTAACGAGCAGTACTTC.

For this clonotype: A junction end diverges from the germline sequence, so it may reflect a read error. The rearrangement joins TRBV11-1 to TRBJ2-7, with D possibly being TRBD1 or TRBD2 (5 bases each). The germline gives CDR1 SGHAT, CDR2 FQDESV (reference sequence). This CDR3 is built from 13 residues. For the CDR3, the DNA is TGTGCCAGCAACGTTGGGGGAGAATACGAGAAGTACTTC. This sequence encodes CASNVGGEYEKYF.

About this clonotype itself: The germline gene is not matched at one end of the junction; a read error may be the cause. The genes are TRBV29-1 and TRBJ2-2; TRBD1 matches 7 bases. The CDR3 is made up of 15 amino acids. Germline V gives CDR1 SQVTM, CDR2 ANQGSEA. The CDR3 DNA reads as TGCAGAGTTGAGGGGGCGTATTCGAACACCGGGGAACTGTTTTTT. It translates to CRVEGAYSNTGELFF.

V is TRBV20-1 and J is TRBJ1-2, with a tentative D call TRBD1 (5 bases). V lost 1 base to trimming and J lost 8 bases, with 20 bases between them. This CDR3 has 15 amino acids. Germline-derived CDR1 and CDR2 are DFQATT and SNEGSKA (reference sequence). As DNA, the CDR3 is TGCAGTGCTAGAGGATCCGGACGAGGGGTAGACGGCTACACCTTC. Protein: CSARGSGRGVDGYTF.

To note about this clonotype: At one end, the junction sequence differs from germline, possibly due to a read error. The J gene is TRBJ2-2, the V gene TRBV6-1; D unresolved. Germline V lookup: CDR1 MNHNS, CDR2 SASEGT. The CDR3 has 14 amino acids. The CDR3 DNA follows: TGTACCAGCAGTGAAGGTGTAGAAACCGGGGAGCTGTTTTTT. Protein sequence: CTSSEGVETGELFF.